This T cell receptor (beta chain) is drawn from a study of T cell repertoires in cytomegalovirus infection. Study context: Public TCR beta signature analysis indicated the presence of both CMV infection and matching HLA type.

Turning to this clonotype: The antigen is unknown.

Germline CDR1 SGHDT, CDR2 YYEEEE. The V gene lost 3 bases and the J gene lost 4 bases, with 10 bases spanning the gap. The CDR3 covers 13 residues. One entry per CDR3 protein results from TCRdb running MiXCR on the reads. The table shows about 78,000 distinct CDR3 sequences, with 35% to 45% occurring only once. Source: CD8+ T cells from cultured PBMCs, taken from culture after CMV antigen stimulation. The rearrangement uses TRBV5-6 and TRBJ1-1; no reliable D call. The TCR was taken from a human donor in good health (CMV status not recorded). Some clones in this sample may be carry-over from other donors' samples. This CDR3 reads CASSSIVGTEAFF. CDR3 DNA: TGTGCCAGCAGCTCCATCGTTGGCACTGAAGCTTTCTTT. The entire variable domain, with the rest obtained from reference TRBV5-6 and TRBJ1-1, is as follows: DAGVTQSPTHLIKTRGQQVTLRCSPKSGHDTVSWYQQALGQGPQFIFQYYEEEERQRGNFPDRFSGHQFPNYSSELNVNALLLGDSALYLCASSSIVGTEAFFGQGTRLTVV.